These 12 T cell receptor beta chains originate from one sample sequenced in a study of T-cell reconstitution after alpha-beta-depleted transplantation in children. The authors prepared the TCRbeta library with unique molecular identifiers. One entry per CDR3 protein results from TCRdb running MiXCR on the PCR reads. The sample lists 400,000 to 500,000 distinct CDR3 sequences; roughly 10% were seen once. The sequencing used PBMCs from the stem cell graft donor, collected from the stem cell graft. These receptors came from a human donor who donated a stem cell graft to a child with acute myeloid leukemia.

In its sample, this clonotype was seen a few times. The chain is built from TRBV12-3 or TRBV12-4 and TRBJ2-3; tentative D call: TRBD2 (5 bases). CDR3 length equals 13 residues. The V and J ends lost 5 bases and 2 bases respectively, with 8 bases between them. The CDR3 loop reads CASSKDSTDTQYF. Here the CDR3 DNA reads TGTGCCAGCAGTAAGGACTCCACAGATACGCAGTATTTT.

This clonotype was picked up one time. The chain is built from TRBV14 and TRBJ2-7; D gene unclear. Trimming removed 4 bases at V and 5 bases at J, with 9 bases between. CDR3 length equals 12 residues. Germline V CDR1 and CDR2: SGHDN, FVKESK. The CDR3 DNA sequence: TGTGCCAGCAGCCTGACACCTAACGAGCAGTACGTC. It specifies CASSLTPNEQYV.

This clonotype was observed a handful of times. The CDR3 DNA reads TGCGCCAGCAGCCAAGAACAGGGCAACTATGGCTACACCTTC. Translated: CASSQEQGNYGYTF. The genes are TRBV4-1 and TRBJ1-2, with a weak D call TRBD1 (6 bases). CDR3 size: 14 residues. V shed 0 bases and J shed 2 bases, with 7 bases lying between them. Germline CDR1 reads MGHRA; CDR2 reads YSYEKL.

In its sample, this clonotype was seen many times. The V and J genes are TRBV5-1 and TRBJ2-1; D is unclear. CDR1 is SGHRS and CDR2 is YFSETQ in the germline V gene. The CDR3 extends over 13 amino acids. Deletions cut 0 bases from V and 7 bases from J, with 8 bases between. The CDR3 loop reads CASSLVSRNEQFF. The CDR3, as DNA: TGCGCCAGCAGCTTGGTTTCACGGAATGAGCAGTTCTTC.

In this sample, this clonotype turned up a few times. The rearrangement uses TRBV10-3 and TRBJ1-5, with 9 bases identical to TRBD1. CDR1 and CDR2 (germline): ENHRY, SYGVKD. This CDR3 has 14 residues. V was clipped by 6 bases and J by 4 bases; unmatched bases: 4. The CDR3 sequence: CAIRGQGRNQPQHF. The CDR3, as DNA: TGTGCCATCAGGGGACAGGGTCGTAATCAGCCCCAGCATTTT.

This clonotype was counted ten times or more. The chain recombines TRBV27 with TRBJ1-1; no clear D. The CDR3 is made up of 13 amino acids. The V end was cut by 6 bases, the J end by 2 bases, with 10 bases between. The V gene's germline CDR1 is MNHEY and CDR2 SMNVEV (reference sequence). CDR3 in DNA: TGTGCCAGCAGCTTTAGAGAAAACACTGAAGCTTTCTTT. It yields the protein CASSFRENTEAFF.

There are a few counts of this clonotype. The chain recombines TRBV20-1 with TRBJ1-5, with D unclear. This CDR3 has 13 amino acids. Germline CDR1 and CDR2: DFQATT and SNEGSKA (reference sequence). Trimming removed 4 bases from V and 0 bases from J, with 7 bases in between. The CDR3 DNA is TGCAGTGCTATAGGCGTTAGCAATCAGCCCCAGCATTTT. Protein product: CSAIGVSNQPQHF.

In this sample, this clonotype turned up many times. The chain uses TRBV5-8 and TRBJ1-5, with D unclear. The CDR3 runs 13 residues. CDR1 SGHTS and CDR2 YDEGEE come from the germline V gene. Trimming removed 4 bases from V and 5 bases from J, with 10 bases in between. CDR3 amino acids: CASSGGWDQPQHF. DNA for the CDR3: TGTGCCAGCAGCGGCGGCTGGGATCAGCCCCAGCATTTT.

This clonotype was detected only a few times. The rearrangement links TRBV6-1 to TRBJ2-1; D remains ambiguous. Germline-derived CDR1 and CDR2 are MNHNS and SASEGT. The ends were cut back, 5 bases at V and 0 bases at J, with 11 bases in the middle. The CDR3 runs 15 residues. CDR3 coding DNA: TGTGCCAGCAGTCAAGGATACAACTCCTACAATGAGCAGTTCTTC. Its translation is CASSQGYNSYNEQFF.

Only a few counts were recorded for this clonotype. Being one base from a much bigger clone, this may be a read error. The V call is TRBV5-1, the J call TRBJ1-5, with 7 bases matching TRBD1. Germline loops: CDR1 SGHRS, CDR2 YFSETQ. The CDR3 length is 15 residues. The V gene end was trimmed by 2 bases and the J gene end by 0 bases; junction bases not matched to a gene: 2. The CDR3: CASSFRGDSNQPQHF. The DNA for the CDR3 is TGCGCCAGCAGCTTCAGGGGGGATAGCAATCAGCCCCAGCATTTT.

This clonotype was recorded many times. V is TRBV12-3 or TRBV12-4 and J is TRBJ1-5; D unresolved. This CDR3 has 12 amino acids. V was pared by 3 bases and J by 9 bases, with 9 bases between. The CDR3 protein is CASSFISGPQHF. The CDR3 DNA reads as TGTGCCAGCAGTTTTATTAGTGGGCCCCAGCATTTT.

This clonotype was detected many times. The chain is built from TRBV7-9 and TRBJ1-2; TRBD1 aligns across 10 bases. Losses at the gene ends were 4 bases for V and 8 bases for J; bases not matched to a gene: 16. The CDR3 has 17 residues. Per germline, CDR1 SEHNR and CDR2 FQNEAQ (reference sequence). DNA of the CDR3: TGTGCCAGCAGCTCCGGGACAGGGGCGAGGATCGGGCAGGGCTACACCTTC. It codes for CASSSGTGARIGQGYTF.